This entry is about one TCR beta chain. As yet, its antigen is unknown. These data belong to a study of cytomegalovirus exposure and HLA in healthy donors. V lost 4 bases to trimming and J lost 6 bases; unmatched junction nucleotides: 9. This CDR3 is built from 16 residues. The germline V gene has CDR1 MDHEN and CDR2 SYDVKM. Points from the study as a whole: Cytomegalovirus-associated status was assigned to fewer than 200 TCR beta chains.

In the PCR, 60 Vbeta and 13 Jbeta primers were used. The protocol was immunoSEQ multiplex PCR, while the TCRdb copy is restricted to in-frame clones and leaves out a portion. This table lists around 63,000 clones. V is TRBV28 and J is TRBJ2-1; 10 bases line up with TRBD2. This clonotype was obtained from a woman younger than 45 in good health and CMV-seronegative. Sequenced material: PBMCs. The CDR3 nucleotides read TGTGCCAGCAGTTCCTACGGGACTAGCGCCGGCAATGAGCAGTTCTTC. As protein: CASSSYGTSAGNEQFF. The full variable domain, rest sourced from reference TRBV28 and TRBJ2-1, is DVKVTQSSRYLVKRTGEKVFLECVQDMDHENMFWYRQDPGLGLRLIYFSYDVKMKEKGDIPEGYSVSREKKERFSLILESASTNQTSMYLCASSSYGTSAGNEQFFGPGTRLTVL.